Shown below are 21 T cell receptor beta chains from a single sample sequenced in a study of CD8 T cells in ankylosing spondylitis (dated by TCRdb to the late 2010s). Preparation of the library involved 5' RACE. The instrument was an Illumina HiSeq 2500. The public sequencing data were trimmed at Q25 with fastp and processed into clonotypes with MiXCR by TCRdb, which kept only in-frame beta chains. CDR3 protein duplicates are merged, each entry listing the most common genes and DNA. Counted in this sample were 150,000 to 200,000 distinct CDR3 sequences; 18% of them appeared once. About 8.3% of the sample lies in the top ten. Material: blood, either unsorted or a sorted T cell fraction (not recorded which). These receptors all come from a male donor with ankylosing spondylitis or in good health (not recorded which).

The sample holds many counts of this clonotype. This sequence joins TRBV25-1 and TRBJ2-7, with D uncertain. With 1 base removed from V and 4 bases from J, the gap between germline ends came to 8 bases. This CDR3 has 13 amino acids. CDR1 is MGHDK and CDR2 is SYGVNS in the germline V gene. The CDR3 DNA reads TGTGCCAGCAGTGAATCCCCGACTTACGAGCAGTACTTC. Protein sequence: CASSESPTYEQYF.

The chain joins TRBV2 to TRBJ2-7; no firm D call. CDR1 and CDR2 (germline): SNHLY, FYNNEI. The V and J ends lost 4 bases and 10 bases respectively, with 11 bases between them. This CDR3 spans 11 amino acids. CDR3 nucleotides: TGTGCCAGCAGTGTCAACTTGGGACAGTACTTC. It translates to CASSVNLGQYF.

DNA of the CDR3: TGTGCCAGTAGTCCAATCTACCCACCAAATGAGCAGTTCTTC. This translates into CASSPIYPPNEQFF. V usage is TRBV19 and J usage is TRBJ2-1; D is undetermined. CDR1 is LNHDA and CDR2 is SQIVND in the germline V gene (reference sequence). This CDR3 has 14 residues. Deletions cut 5 bases from V and 7 bases from J, with 15 bases between.

The chain employs TRBV20-1 and TRBJ2-3; D unclear. The CDR3 runs 13 residues. Germline V gene data show CDR1 as DFQATT and CDR2 as SNEGSKA (reference sequence). Trimming cost V 7 bases and J 0 bases, with 11 bases left between them. The CDR3, as DNA: TGCAGTGTTGACTGGCGGAGCACAGATACGCAGTATTTT. Amino acid sequence: CSVDWRSTDTQYF.

This clonotype came up a few times. The chain links TRBV2 to TRBJ2-7, with no clear D. This CDR3 comprises 10 residues. Germline V gene lookup returns CDR1 SNHLY and CDR2 FYNNEI. Trimming removed 8 bases from V and 6 bases from J, with 8 bases in between. CDR3 residues: CASRGIEQYF. CDR3 nucleotides: TGTGCCAGCCGTGGTATCGAGCAGTACTTC.

This clonotype was seen a single time. V gene TRBV20-1 combines with J gene TRBJ2-5; D might be TRBD2 (6 bases). There are 15 residues in the CDR3. V lost 4 bases and J lost 5, with 20 bases in between. CDR1 is DFQATT and CDR2 is SNEGSKA in the germline V gene (reference sequence). The CDR3 nucleotides are TGCAGTGCTACCCTACGTCTGACTAGATGGGAGACCCAGTACTTC. It codes for CSATLRLTRWETQYF.

This clonotype was detected only a few times. The genes are TRBV7-2 and TRBJ2-2; 9 bases agree with TRBD2. V was pared by 2 bases and J by 1 base, with 2 bases of the junction left unmatched. This CDR3 region has 16 residues. Germline CDR1 is SGHTA and CDR2 is FQGNSA. CDR3 sequence reads: CASSLTSGLNTGELFF. The DNA of the CDR3 is TGTGCCAGCAGCTTAACTAGCGGGCTGAACACCGGGGAGCTGTTTTTT.

This sequence joins TRBV28 and TRBJ2-1; 13 bases line up with TRBD2. Germline CDR1 is MDHEN and CDR2 is SYDVKM. The CDR3 totals 17 residues. J lost 5 bases, V lost 1 base, and 5 bases had no gene match. The CDR3 reads CASSLSGLAGVDNEQFF. DNA of the CDR3: TGTGCCAGCAGTTTATCAGGACTAGCGGGAGTCGACAATGAGCAGTTCTTC.

The CDR3 DNA reads as TGTGCCAGCAGACTTACCCAGGGCAGGCAGCAGTACTTC. It codes for CASRLTQGRQQYF. The chain couples TRBV6-6 to TRBJ2-7; D perhaps matches TRBD1 (5 bases). The CDR3 spans 13 residues. The V gene lost 6 bases and the J gene lost 8 bases, with 17 bases spanning the gap. Germline V gene lookup returns CDR1 MNHNY and CDR2 SVGAGI (reference sequence).

This clonotype has ten or more counts. V usage is TRBV12-3 or TRBV12-4 and J usage is TRBJ1-2; TRBD1 aligns across 7 bases. This CDR3 has 14 residues. Trimming took 5 bases from V and 3 from J; bases not matched to a gene: 6. The CDR3 is CASSPQGSYYGYTF. In DNA form, the CDR3 reads TGTGCCAGCAGTCCACAGGGGAGCTACTATGGCTACACCTTC.

This clonotype was counted at least ten times. The CDR3 here is CASSLFATGGAEQFF. The CDR3 nucleotides read TGCGCCAGCAGCTTGTTCGCCACAGGGGGCGCCGAGCAGTTCTTC. The gene calls are TRBV5-1 and TRBJ2-1; 9 bases are a match to TRBD1. The CDR3 covers 15 residues. With 1 base clipped from V and 10 bases from J, the junction kept 9 bases outside the gene matches. Germline lookup yields CDR1 SGHRS and CDR2 YFSETQ.

A single count supports this clonotype. This rearrangement joins TRBV30 to TRBJ2-1, with D possibly TRBD2 on 6 matching bases. Germline assignment: CDR1 GTSNPN and CDR2 SVGIG (reference sequence). This CDR3 contains 15 residues. With 3 bases removed from V and 2 bases from J, the gap between germline ends came to 14 bases. As DNA, the CDR3 is TGTGCCTGGAGATCCGGGAGAGGGCCCTACAATGAGCAGTTCTTC. Its translation: CAWRSGRGPYNEQFF.

Here the CDR3 DNA reads TGTGCCAGCAGCTTAGTAGGGGCGGGACACGTCGAGCAGTACTTC. This encodes CASSLVGAGHVEQYF. The chain recombines TRBV7-2 with TRBJ2-7; the D gene could be TRBD1 or TRBD2 (6 bases each). From germline, CDR1 is SGHTA and CDR2 FQGNSA. The germline V and J ends were trimmed by 1 base and 6 bases, with 16 bases remaining between them. The CDR3 is 15 residues long. Full variable domain (remainder filled in from reference TRBV7-2 and TRBJ2-7): GAGVSQSPSNKVTEKGKDVELRCDPISGHTALYWYRQSLGQGLEFLIYFQGNSAPDKSGLPSDRFSAERTGGSVSTLTIQRTQQEDSAVYLCASSLVGAGHVEQYFGPGTRLTVT.

V usage is TRBV7-2 and J usage is TRBJ1-6; 7 nucleotides match TRBD1. The CDR3 contains 15 residues. Germline V CDR1 and CDR2: SGHTA, FQGNSA. With 1 base clipped from V and 6 bases from J, the junction kept 3 bases outside the gene matches. The CDR3 nucleotides are TGTGCCAGCAGCTTAGAAGGGACAGTTAATTCACCCCTCCACTTT. Translated, it gives CASSLEGTVNSPLHF.

The V gene is TRBV12-3 or TRBV12-4, the J gene TRBJ1-1, with TRBD1 identical over 7 bases. CDR3 length: 12 amino acids. The V segment lost 5 bases and the J segment 6 bases; nucleotides outside the gene matches: 3. The CDR3, as DNA: TGTGCCAGCAGTCCCAGGGGGGCTGAAGCTTTCTTT. It codes for CASSPRGAEAFF.

Many counts were recorded for this clonotype. This chain connects TRBV20-1 to TRBJ1-1; D gene ambiguous. The length of the CDR3 is 13 residues. The germline V gene encodes CDR1 DFQATT and CDR2 SNEGSKA (reference sequence). With 4 bases removed from V and 2 bases from J, the gap between germline ends came to 11 bases. CDR3 DNA: TGCAGTGCTAAATCTAGGGCTAACACTGAAGCTTTCTTT. Translation: CSAKSRANTEAFF.

This clonotype appeared many times. This CDR3 reads CASSLSRAGGEQFF. CDR3 sequence (DNA): TGTGCCAGCAGTTTATCAAGAGCGGGAGGGGAGCAGTTCTTC. The rearrangement links TRBV28 to TRBJ2-1, with 10 bases identical to TRBD2. From germline, CDR1 is MDHEN and CDR2 SYDVKM. Trimming at V came to 1 base and at J to 10 bases, leaving 4 bases not matched to a gene. The CDR3 has 14 residues.

The V gene is TRBV5-1, the J gene TRBJ1-2, with a tentative D call TRBD1 (6 bases). This CDR3 spans 14 amino acids. From germline, CDR1 is SGHRS and CDR2 YFSETQ. Trimming stripped 0 bases from V and 4 bases from J, with 10 bases between. The CDR3 bases are TGCGCCAGCAGCTTGGGACAGGACGCCTATGGCTACACCTTC. Translation gives CASSLGQDAYGYTF.

On this clonotype: At one end, the junction sequence differs from germline, possibly due to a read error. This chain uses TRBV6-2 or TRBV6-3 with TRBJ2-3, with D possibly matching TRBD2 (5 bases). Per germline, CDR1 MNHEY and CDR2 SVGEGT. CDR3 length equals 13 residues. CDR3 residues: CTSRSSGTDTQYF. DNA for the CDR3: TGTACCAGTCGATCGAGCGGAACAGATACGCAGTATTTT.

On this clonotype itself: A read error may explain this, as a much larger clone is one base away. V usage is TRBV20-1 and J usage is TRBJ1-2; D possibly corresponds to TRBD1 (5 bases). Trimming shortened V by 3 bases and J by 4 bases, and 21 bases separated the two germline ends. Germline V gene data show CDR1 as DFQATT and CDR2 as SNEGSKA (reference sequence). There are 16 residues in the CDR3. This CDR3 reads CSASRGGTGTGYGYTF. The CDR3 nucleotides read TGCAGTGCTAGTCGTGGGGGGACCGGGACGGGCTATGGCTACACCTTC.

This clonotype was detected once. V gene TRBV29-1 combines with J gene TRBJ1-2; perhaps TRBD1 as D (5 bases). V was shortened by 6 bases and J by 1 base, with 15 bases between the two germline ends. Looked up from germline, CDR1 is SQVTM and CDR2 is ANQGSEA. The CDR3 consists of 14 residues. The CDR3 region is CSVFPAGLNYGYTF. In DNA form, the CDR3 reads TGCAGCGTCTTCCCGGCGGGACTTAACTATGGCTACACCTTC.